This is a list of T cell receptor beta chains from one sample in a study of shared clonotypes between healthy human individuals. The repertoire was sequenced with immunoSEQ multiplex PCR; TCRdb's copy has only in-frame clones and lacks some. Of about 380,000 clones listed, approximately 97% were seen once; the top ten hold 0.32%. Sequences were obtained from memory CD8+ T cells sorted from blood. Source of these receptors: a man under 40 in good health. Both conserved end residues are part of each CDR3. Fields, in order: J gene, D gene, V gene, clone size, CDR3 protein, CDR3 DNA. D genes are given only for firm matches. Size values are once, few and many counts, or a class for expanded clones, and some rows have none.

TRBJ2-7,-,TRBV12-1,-,CASKMGGPSYEQYF,TGTGCCAGCAAGATGGGCGGGCCGTCCTACGAGCAGTACTTC
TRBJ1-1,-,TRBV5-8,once,CASSLVGTTEAFF,TGTGCCAGCAGCTTGGTGGGGACCACTGAAGCTTTCTTT
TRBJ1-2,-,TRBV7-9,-,CASSPGVANYGYTF,TGTGCCAGCAGCCCAGGGGTAGCTAACTATGGCTACACCTTC
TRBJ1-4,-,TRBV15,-,CATSREHPGGEKLFF,TGTGCCACCAGCAGAGAGCACCCGGGAGGTGAAAAACTGTTTTTT
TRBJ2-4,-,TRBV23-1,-,CASSQSVGKPAKNIQYF,TGCGCCAGCAGTCAATCGGTAGGGAAACCAGCCAAAAACATTCAGTACTTC
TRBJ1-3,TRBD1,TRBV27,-,CASRRQGFGNTIYF,TGTGCCAGCAGAAGACAGGGTTTTGGAAACACCATATATTTT
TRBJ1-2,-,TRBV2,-,CASSEARGYTF,TGTGCCAGCAGTGAAGCGCGGGGCTACACCTTC
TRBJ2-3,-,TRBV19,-,CASSIFRSASTDTQYF,TGTGCCAGTAGTATTTTCCGGAGCGCTAGCACAGATACGCAGTATTTT
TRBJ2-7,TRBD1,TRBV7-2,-,CASSLETGAYEQYF,TGTGCCAGCAGCTTAGAGACAGGGGCCTACGAGCAGTACTTC
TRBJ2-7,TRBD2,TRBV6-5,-,CASSRGLEPHF,TGTGCCAGCAGTCGCGGACTAGAGCCGCACTTC
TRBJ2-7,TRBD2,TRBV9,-,CASSGGPSGRAGGTYEQYF,TGTGCCAGCAGCGGCGGTCCTAGCGGGAGGGCCGGGGGGACATACGAGCAGTACTTC
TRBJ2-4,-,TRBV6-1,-,CASSEVGRNIQYF,TGTGCCAGCAGTGAGGTGGGGAGGAACATTCAGTACTTC
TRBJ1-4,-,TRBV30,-,CAWRPIHPLGEKLFF,TGTGCCTGGAGGCCCATTCACCCCTTGGGGGAAAAACTGTTTTTT
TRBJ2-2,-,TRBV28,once,CASTEQGGTRNAGELFF,TGTGCCAGCACCGAGCAGGGGGGAACTAGGAACGCCGGGGAGCTGTTTTTT
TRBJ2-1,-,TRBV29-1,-,CSVSWGPGGGYNEQFF,TGCAGCGTCTCGTGGGGGCCGGGCGGCGGGTACAATGAGCAGTTCTTC
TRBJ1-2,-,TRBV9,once,CASSVGDIYNYGYTF,TGTGCCAGCAGCGTAGGGGACATATATAACTATGGCTACACCTTC
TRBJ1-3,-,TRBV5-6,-,CASSLGTRTTIYF,TGTGCCAGCAGCTTAGGGACGCGGACCACCATATATTTT
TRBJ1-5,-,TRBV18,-,CASSPPGFNQPQHF,TGTGCCAGCTCACCACCGGGATTCAATCAGCCCCAGCATTTT
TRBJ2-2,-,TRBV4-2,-,CASSPSQNTGELFF,TGTGCCAGCAGCCCGAGTCAGAACACCGGGGAGCTGTTTTTT
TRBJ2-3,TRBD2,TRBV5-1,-,CASSRTSGDDTQYF,TGCGCCAGCAGCCGGACTAGCGGGGACGATACGCAGTATTTT
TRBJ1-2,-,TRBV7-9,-,CASSSHSGPNYGYTF,TGTGCCAGCAGCTCCCACTCGGGACCTAACTATGGCTACACCTTC
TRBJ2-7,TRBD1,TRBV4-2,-,CASSQHSRDRYEQYF,TGTGCCAGCAGCCAACACTCTAGGGACAGATACGAGCAGTACTTC
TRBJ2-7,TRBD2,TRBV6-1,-,CASSESFLWASGPYEQYF,TGTGCCAGCAGTGAGTCTTTTCTTTGGGCTAGCGGTCCCTACGAGCAGTACTTC
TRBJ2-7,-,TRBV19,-,CASSIRAGRHEQYF,TGTGCCAGTAGTATTCGGGCAGGGCGCCACGAGCAGTACTTC
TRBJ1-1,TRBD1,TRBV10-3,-,CAISHWTGNTEAFF,TGTGCCATCAGTCACTGGACAGGGAACACTGAAGCTTTCTTT
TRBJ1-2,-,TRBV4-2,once,CASSSNGAGITYGYTF,TGTGCCAGCAGCTCAAATGGGGCAGGGATTACCTATGGCTACACCTTC
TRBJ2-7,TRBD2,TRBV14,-,CASSQGGGRYGYEQYF,TGTGCCAGCAGCCAAGGGGGCGGGAGATATGGCTACGAGCAGTACTTC
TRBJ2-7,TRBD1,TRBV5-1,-,CASSRDRGYEQYF,TGCGCCAGCAGCCGGGACAGGGGTTACGAGCAGTACTTC
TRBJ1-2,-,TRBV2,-,CASREGGYGYTF,TGTGCCAGCCGGGAGGGTGGCTATGGCTACACCTTC
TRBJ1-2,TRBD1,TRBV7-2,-,CASSPTGGLHYGYTF,TGTGCCAGCAGCCCGACAGGGGGCCTCCACTATGGCTACACCTTC
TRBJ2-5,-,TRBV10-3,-,CAIRSGSQETQYF,TGTGCCATCAGGTCCGGGAGTCAAGAGACCCAGTACTTC
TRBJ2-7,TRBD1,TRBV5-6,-,CASSTGQGRYEQYF,TGTGCCAGCAGCACGGGACAGGGGAGGTACGAGCAGTACTTC
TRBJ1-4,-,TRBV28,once,CATNPDGRWELFF,TGTGCCACCAACCCCGACGGGAGATGGGAACTGTTTTTT
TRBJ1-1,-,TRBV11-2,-,CASSLVGLYEAFF,TGTGCCAGCAGCTTAGTGGGCCTTTATGAAGCTTTCTTT
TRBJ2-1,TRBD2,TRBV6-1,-,CASIWLAGGNNEQFF,TGTGCCAGCATCTGGCTAGCGGGAGGTAATAATGAGCAGTTCTTC
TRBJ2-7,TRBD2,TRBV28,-,CASSWTSEQYF,TGTGCCAGCAGTTGGACTAGCGAGCAGTACTTC
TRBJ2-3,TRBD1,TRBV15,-,CATSSRDRGTDTQYF,TGTGCCACCAGCAGCCGGGACAGGGGAACAGATACGCAGTATTTT
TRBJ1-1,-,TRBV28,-,CASRGRGNTEAFF,TGTGCCAGCAGAGGGCGGGGGAACACTGAAGCTTTCTTT
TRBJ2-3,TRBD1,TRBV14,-,CASSQYRGYFTDTQYF,TGTGCCAGCAGCCAATACAGGGGTTACTTCACAGATACGCAGTATTTT
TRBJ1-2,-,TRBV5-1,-,CASSLEAPNYGYTF,TGCGCCAGCAGCTTGGAGGCACCCAACTATGGCTACACCTTC
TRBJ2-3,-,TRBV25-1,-,CASSLATIGTDTQYF,TGTGCCAGCAGCCTAGCTACTATTGGAACAGATACGCAGTATTTT
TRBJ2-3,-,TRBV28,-,CASSLGYTQYF,TGTGCCAGCAGCTTAGGTTATACGCAGTATTTT
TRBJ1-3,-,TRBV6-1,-,CASGASGNTIYF,TGTGCCAGCGGCGCATCTGGAAACACCATATATTTT
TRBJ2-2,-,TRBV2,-,CASSGTTTGELFF,TGTGCCAGCAGTGGGACTACTACCGGGGAGCTGTTTTTT
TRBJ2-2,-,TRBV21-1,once,CASSKVRTESNTGELFF,TGTGCCAGCAGCAAAGTCCGGACAGAGTCGAACACCGGGGAGCTGTTTTTT
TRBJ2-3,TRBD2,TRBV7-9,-,CASSLPLAGKSPDTQYF,TGTGCCAGCAGCCTACCCTTAGCGGGAAAAAGCCCAGATACGCAGTATTTT
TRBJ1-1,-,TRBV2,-,CASSEREGGTEAFF,TGTGCCAGCAGTGAGCGCGAGGGGGGCACTGAAGCTTTCTTT
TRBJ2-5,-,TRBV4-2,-,CASSQKETQYF,TGTGCCAGCAGCCAAAAGGAGACCCAGTACTTC
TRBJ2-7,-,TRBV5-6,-,CASSFGGNEQYF,TGTGCCAGCAGCTTTGGGGGCAACGAGCAGTACTTC
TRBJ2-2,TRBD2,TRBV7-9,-,CASSRSAPGLAHTGELFF,TGTGCCAGCAGCCGTTCGGCCCCGGGACTAGCCCACACCGGGGAGCTGTTTTTT
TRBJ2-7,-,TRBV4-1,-,CARKNTGAYEQYF,TGCGCCAGAAAAAATACCGGAGCCTACGAGCAGTACTTC
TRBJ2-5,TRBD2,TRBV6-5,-,CASSYWIGEGETQYF,TGTGCCAGCAGTTATTGGATCGGGGAGGGAGAGACCCAGTACTTC
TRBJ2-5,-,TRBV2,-,CASSEILAWEETQYF,TGTGCCAGCAGTGAAATCCTCGCCTGGGAAGAGACCCAGTACTTC
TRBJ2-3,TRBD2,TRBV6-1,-,CASSGWTRTTDTQYF,TGTGCCAGCAGTGGTTGGACTAGGACGACAGATACGCAGTATTTT
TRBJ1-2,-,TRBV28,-,CASSSPSGYGYTF,TGTGCCAGCAGTTCCCCAAGCGGATATGGCTACACCTTC
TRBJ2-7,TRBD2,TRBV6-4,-,CASLGIAGDYEQYF,TGTGCCAGCTTAGGTATAGCGGGTGATTACGAGCAGTACTTC